One and the same sample provided the 6 T cell receptor beta chains below, sequenced in a study of blood T cell repertoires in COVID-19. The method was immunoSEQ multiplex PCR; TCRdb's version includes in-frame clones alone and lacks a portion of them. The data contain more than 300,000 clones, around 86% of them singletons. What was sequenced was peripheral blood. The receptors were gathered from a woman aged 45-65 years with acute or convalescent COVID-19.

There are a few counts of this clone. The sample has other DNA sequences that encode this CDR3 too. The rearrangement uses TRBV5-1 and TRBJ1-4; the match to TRBD1 covers 10 bases. Germline CDR1 and CDR2: SGHRS and YFSETQ. V dropped 1 base and J dropped 7; count of bases not matched to a gene: 1. The CDR3 runs to 14 residues. The CDR3 DNA reads TGCGCCAGCAGCTTGAGGACAGGGGGTGAAAAACTGTTTTTT. As protein: CASSLRTGGEKLFF.

This sequence joins TRBV9 and TRBJ2-3; TRBD2 agrees at 9 bases. CDR3 size: 16 residues. V trimming: 1 base; J trimming: 3 bases; junction bases outside the gene matches: 6. Germline CDR1 SGDLS, CDR2 YYNGEE. CDR3 in amino acids: CASSVTLAGLTDTQYF. CDR3 nucleotide sequence: TGTGCCAGCAGCGTAACTCTAGCGGGACTTACAGATACGCAGTATTTT.

The CDR3 sequence: CASSPTTGGSYGYTF. CDR3 nucleotides: TGTGCCAGCAGCCCTACGACAGGGGGCTCCTATGGCTACACCTTC. V is TRBV9 and J is TRBJ1-2; 10 positions match TRBD1. The CDR3 covers 15 residues. Per germline, CDR1 SGDLS and CDR2 YYNGEE. The trim removed 4 bases at V and 4 bases at J, leaving 7 bases unmatched.

V gene TRBV28 combines with J gene TRBJ2-3, with D tentatively TRBD1 (6 bases). CDR3 length equals 13 residues. Germline loops: CDR1 MDHEN, CDR2 SYDVKM. Deletions cut 6 bases from V and 3 bases from J, with 10 bases between. CDR3 in amino acids: CASRPQGTDTQYF. The CDR3 bases are TGTGCCAGCAGACCCCAGGGGACAGATACGCAGTATTTT.

This chain connects TRBV4-3 to TRBJ1-1; D uncertain. V was pared by 4 bases and J by 0 bases, with 15 bases between. The CDR3 spans 16 residues. Germline CDR1 LGHNA, CDR2 YSLEER. CDR3 sequence (DNA): TGCGCCAGCAGCCCCCGGGGTGAGGGCATGAACACTGAAGCTTTCTTT. Translation: CASSPRGEGMNTEAFF.

The CDR3 DNA reads TGTGCCAGCAGTGGACTAGCGGGAGGTCTCTACAATGAGCAGTTCTTC. Its translation is CASSGLAGGLYNEQFF. The chain uses TRBV6-2 or TRBV6-3 and TRBJ2-1; 14 nucleotides agree with TRBD2. From germline, CDR1 is MNHEY and CDR2 SVGEGT. The CDR3 length is 16 residues. V was pared by 5 bases and J by 3 bases, with 3 bases of the junction left unmatched.